These 26 T cell receptor beta chains were all obtained from the same sample, sequenced in a study of T cell responses to AZD1222 COVID-19 vaccine. TCRdb's copy holds only in-frame clones and misses some; the assay was immunoSEQ multiplex PCR. Among 95,000 to 150,000 clones, approximately 90% were seen once, and the ten largest hold 7% to 8%. The sequences come from peripheral blood, collected on day 0 of AZD1222 vaccination. Source of these receptors: an adult in good health.

The chain has TRBV30 and TRBJ1-5; D not certain. CDR1 GTSNPN and CDR2 SVGIG come from the germline V gene (reference sequence). V lost 0 bases to trimming and J lost 7 bases, with 10 bases between them. CDR3 length equals 13 residues. The CDR3 region is CAWSVKSGQPQHF. The CDR3 DNA reads TGTGCCTGGAGTGTGAAGTCGGGACAGCCCCAGCATTTT.

This sequence joins TRBV19 and TRBJ2-7, with 9 bases identical to TRBD1. Germline CDR1 and CDR2: LNHDA and SQIVND (reference sequence). CDR3 length: 13 residues. V was clipped by 2 bases and J by 5 bases; unmatched bases: 1. DNA of the CDR3: TGTGCCAGTAGTATAACAGGGGGCCACGAGCAGTACTTC. It encodes CASSITGGHEQYF. Filled out from reference TRBV19 and TRBJ2-7, the complete variable domain reads DGGITQSPKYLFRKEGQNVTLSCEQNLNHDAMYWYRQDPGQGLRLIYYSQIVNDFQKGDIAEGYSVSREKKESFPLTVTSAQKNPTAFYLCASSITGGHEQYFGPGTRLTVT.

This clone appeared a single time. As DNA, the CDR3 is TGTGCCAGCTCACGGGGCAATGAGCAGTTCTTC. Protein sequence: CASSRGNEQFF. The chain couples TRBV18 to TRBJ2-1; D gene unclear. Trimming left V 4 bases short and J 6 bases short, with 4 bases between. The V gene's germline CDR1 is KGHSH and CDR2 LQKENI. The CDR3 sequence is 11 residues long. Supplemented by reference TRBV18 and TRBJ2-1, the full variable domain reads NAGVMQNPRHLVRRRGQEARLRCSPMKGHSHVYWYRQLPEEGLKFMVYLQKENIIDESGMPKERFSAEFPKEGPSILRIQQVVRGDSAAYFCASSRGNEQFFGPGTRLTVL.

In DNA form, the CDR3 reads TGTGCCAGCAGTTATGGAGGACAGGGTAATGAAAAACTGTTTTTT. It is translated as CASSYGGQGNEKLFF. The gene calls are TRBV6-2 or TRBV6-3 and TRBJ1-4; TRBD1 aligns across 8 bases. The CDR3 loop spans 15 amino acids. V was clipped by 3 bases and J by 4 bases; unmatched bases: 4. The V gene's germline CDR1 is MNHEY and CDR2 SVGEGT.

The rearrangement uses TRBV5-4 and TRBJ1-2; D is ambiguous. CDR1 is SGHNT, CDR2 YYREEE, per germline (reference sequence). Trimming left V 4 bases short and J 4 bases short, with 17 bases between. This CDR3 spans 15 amino acids. CDR3 in DNA: TGTGCCAGCAGCACACCTATGGACGGCGCCTATGGCTACACCTTC. This translates into CASSTPMDGAYGYTF.

This chain uses TRBV7-9 with TRBJ1-2, with TRBD1 identical over 9 bases. V gave up 3 bases and J gave up 13 bases; unmatched junction bases: 9. The CDR3 loop spans 13 amino acids. In germline, CDR1 is SEHNR, CDR2 FQNEAQ (reference sequence). CDR3 in DNA: TGTGCCAGCAGCTTTATTCTACAGGGGGCTCCCACCTTC. It encodes CASSFILQGAPTF.

The chain employs TRBV11-2 and TRBJ2-1, with 9 positions matching TRBD1. Germline V lookup: CDR1 SGHAT, CDR2 FQNNGV. J gave up 7 bases and V 0 bases, and 7 bases lay outside the gene matches. The CDR3 is made up of 16 amino acids. CDR3 bases: TGTGCCAGCAGCTTAGAGTTGACAGGGGGGCGGAATGAGCAGTTCTTC. Translated: CASSLELTGGRNEQFF.

The chain joins TRBV2 to TRBJ2-4; D assignment may be TRBD1 or TRBD2 (6 bases each). This CDR3 spans 13 amino acids. Per the germline V gene, CDR1 is SNHLY and CDR2 is FYNNEI. The V gene lost 7 bases and the J gene lost 2 bases, with 9 bases spanning the gap. This CDR3 reads CASNGGPKNIQYF. The CDR3 region has the DNA TGTGCCAGCAATGGGGGGCCCAAAAACATTCAGTACTTC. Using reference TRBV2 and TRBJ2-4 for the parts outside the CDR3, the full variable domain is EPEVTQTPSHQVTQMGQEVILRCVPISNHLYFYWYRQILGQKVEFLVSFYNNEISEKSEIFDDQFSVERPDGSNFTLKIRSTKLEDSAMYFCASNGGPKNIQYFGAGTRLSVL.

V usage is TRBV7-8 and J usage is TRBJ2-5; unclear D gene. V lost 3 bases to trimming and J lost 3 bases, with 8 bases between them. The CDR3 loop spans 13 amino acids. The germline V gene has CDR1 SGHVS and CDR2 FQNEAQ. The DNA of the CDR3 is TGTGCCAGCAGCTTCTTTAGGGAAGAGACCCAGTACTTC. It is translated as CASSFFREETQYF.

V usage is TRBV15 and J usage is TRBJ1-5; D ambiguous. The CDR3 is 19 residues long. Trimming removed 0 bases at V and 0 bases at J, with 18 bases between. The germline V gene encodes CDR1 LNHNV and CDR2 YYDKDF (reference sequence). The chain's CDR3 is CATSRDRWSSINSNQPQHF. CDR3 sequence (DNA): TGTGCCACCAGCAGAGATCGGTGGAGTAGCATCAATAGCAATCAGCCCCAGCATTTT.

The chain employs TRBV19 and TRBJ1-6; D unclear. This CDR3 is 12 amino acids long. Deletions cut 2 bases from V and 19 bases from J, with 15 bases between. Germline loops: CDR1 LNHDA, CDR2 SQIVND (reference sequence). In DNA, the CDR3 is TGTGCCAGTAGTATAATGGGAGGGTTACGGCACTTT. This sequence encodes CASSIMGGLRHF.

The chain couples TRBV3-1 (or the pseudogene TRBV3-2) to TRBJ2-7, with a weak D call TRBD1 (5 bases). The CDR3 is 15 amino acids. Looked up from germline, CDR1 is LGHDT and CDR2 is YNNKEL (reference sequence). V lost 0 bases and J 3 bases, leaving 12 bases between the germline ends. The CDR3 DNA reads as TGTGCCAGCAGCCAAGACCGGGCAGGGTTCTACGAGCAGTACTTC. Translation: CASSQDRAGFYEQYF.

The chain has TRBV3-1 (or the pseudogene TRBV3-2) and TRBJ1-5, with 11 nucleotides matching TRBD1. Germline V CDR1 and CDR2: LGHDT, YNNKEL (reference sequence). The CDR3 sequence is 15 residues long. J was trimmed by 6 bases and V by 1 base; bases with no gene match: 2. CDR3 DNA sequence: TGTGCCAGCAGCCAAGGGACAGGGGGCGGTCAGCCCCAGCATTTT. This gives the protein CASSQGTGGGQPQHF.

This chain connects TRBV11-2 to TRBJ2-5, with 7 positions matching TRBD2. This CDR3 contains 16 residues. V gave up 5 bases and J gave up 5 bases; unmatched junction bases: 14. Germline values: CDR1 SGHAT, CDR2 FQNNGV. The CDR3 here is CASSPLMGEGRETQYF. CDR3 DNA sequence: TGTGCCAGCAGCCCCCTTATGGGGGAGGGCCGGGAGACCCAGTACTTC. The whole variable domain, remainder taken from reference TRBV11-2 and TRBJ2-5, is EAGVAQSPRYKIIEKRQSVAFWCNPISGHATLYWYQQILGQGPKLLIQFQNNGVVDDSQLPKDRFSAERLKGVDSTLKIQPAKLEDSAVYLCASSPLMGEGRETQYFGPGTRLLVL.

V is TRBV7-9 and J is TRBJ2-1; 7 bases are shared with TRBD2. V was pared by 4 bases and J by 5 bases, with 14 bases of the junction left unmatched. The CDR3 totals 17 residues. Germline lookup yields CDR1 SEHNR and CDR2 FQNEAQ (reference sequence). DNA of the CDR3: TGTGCCAGCAGCTCGTCGCCCGCAGGGAGGGCCGACAATGAGCAGTTCTTC. It translates to CASSSSPAGRADNEQFF.

Comments on this clone: Other DNA variants within this sample encode the same CDR3. The rearrangement uses TRBV27 and TRBJ2-7, with 9 bases lining up with TRBD1. The germline CDR1 and CDR2 sequences are MNHEY and SMNVEV (reference sequence). The CDR3 contains 14 residues. The V gene end was trimmed by 3 bases and the J gene end by 2 bases; junction bases not matched to a gene: 2. CDR3 in amino acids: CASSFRDRAYEQYF. CDR3 bases: TGTGCCAGCAGTTTTCGGGACAGGGCCTACGAGCAGTACTTC.

CDR3 amino acids: CATSDPGLNEQFF. The CDR3 bases are TGTGCCACCAGTGACCCGGGTCTCAATGAGCAGTTCTTC. The V and J genes are TRBV24-1 and TRBJ2-1, with no clear D. This CDR3 has 13 amino acids. Trimming cost V 4 bases and J 6 bases, with 9 bases left between them. Germline assignment: CDR1 KGHDR and CDR2 SFDVKD.

The chain is built from TRBV19 and TRBJ1-2; 9 nucleotides agree with TRBD1. Germline V gene lookup returns CDR1 LNHDA and CDR2 SQIVND (reference sequence). The CDR3 runs 14 residues. Losses at the gene ends were 5 bases for V and 3 bases for J; bases not matched to a gene: 4. The CDR3 nucleotides read TGTGCCAGTAGTGTGACAGGGGGAGACTATGGCTACACCTTC. The encoded protein is CASSVTGGDYGYTF.

The V and J genes are TRBV18 and TRBJ2-7; no firm D call. Deletions cut 3 bases from V and 3 bases from J, with 12 bases between. Germline CDR1 is KGHSH and CDR2 is LQKENI. This CDR3 has 14 amino acids. As DNA, the CDR3 is TGTGCCAGCTCACCCCCCGCAGCCAGCTACGAGCAGTACTTC. This translates into CASSPPAASYEQYF.

The genes are TRBV28 and TRBJ1-1, with a possible D match to TRBD1 (5 bases). The germline V gene encodes CDR1 MDHEN and CDR2 SYDVKM. The CDR3 spans 11 residues. The V end was cut by 6 bases, the J end by 10 bases, with 12 bases between. Written as DNA, the CDR3 is TGTGCCAGCAGCACCCCGGGGGGAGCTTTCTTT. Translating it yields CASSTPGGAFF.

This chain connects TRBV3-1 (or the pseudogene TRBV3-2) to TRBJ2-7; the D gene is possibly TRBD1 (6 bases). The germline CDR1 and CDR2 sequences are LGHDT and YNNKEL (reference sequence). V lost 1 base and J 0 bases, leaving 13 bases between the germline ends. The length of the CDR3 is 16 residues. CDR3 coding DNA: TGTGCCAGCAGCCAAGCGGGCAGGGGAAACTCCTACGAGCAGTACTTC. Amino acid sequence: CASSQAGRGNSYEQYF.

This chain connects TRBV7-2 to TRBJ2-5; D remains ambiguous. The CDR3 is 14 residues long. Germline CDR1 is SGHTA and CDR2 is FQGNSA. V was trimmed by 5 bases and J by 5 bases, leaving 15 bases between them. The CDR3: CASSAGRARETQYF. CDR3 nucleotides: TGTGCCAGCAGCGCCGGACGGGCTCGGGAGACCCAGTACTTC.

The chain links TRBV18 to TRBJ1-2; D not certain. V was shortened by 0 bases and J by 7 bases, with 21 bases between the two germline ends. The CDR3 is made up of 17 amino acids. Germline-derived CDR1 and CDR2 are KGHSH and LQKENI. CDR3 protein: CASSPPAEGRPSSGYTF. DNA of the CDR3: TGTGCCAGCTCACCACCGGCCGAGGGTCGACCCTCGAGTGGCTACACCTTC.

The sample holds many counts of this clone. The chain links TRBV29-1 to TRBJ2-1; TRBD1 is a possible D gene (5 bases). This CDR3 is built from 14 residues. Trimming cost V 3 bases and J 8 bases, with 17 bases left between them. CDR1 and CDR2 from the germline V gene are SQVTM and ANQGSEA. The CDR3 nucleotides are TGCAGCGTTGAGTTGGCAGGGATCCTTCATGAGCAGTTCTTC. Protein: CSVELAGILHEQFF.

The gene calls are TRBV5-1 and TRBJ1-5; D may be TRBD1 (5 bases). The CDR3 consists of 14 residues. Germline V gene sequence: CDR1 SGHRS, CDR2 YFSETQ. Trimming pared 4 bases from V and 4 bases from J, leaving 12 bases between. Written as DNA, the CDR3 is TGCGCCAGCAGCGTTGACAGCCCGAATCAGCCCCAGCATTTT. Residues: CASSVDSPNQPQHF. The entire variable domain, with the rest obtained from reference TRBV5-1 and TRBJ1-5, is as follows: KAGVTQTPRYLIKTRGQQVTLSCSPISGHRSVSWYQQTPGQGLQFLFEYFSETQRNKGNFPGRFSGRQFSNSRSEMNVSTLELGDSALYLCASSVDSPNQPQHFGDGTRLSIL.

The CDR3 sequence is CASRPRGLAGSTDTQYF. CDR3 bases: TGTGCCAGCAGACCCCGGGGACTAGCGGGGAGCACAGATACGCAGTATTTT. The chain recombines TRBV11-2 with TRBJ2-3; 13 bases map to TRBD2. The CDR3 runs to 17 residues. With 6 bases clipped from V and 0 bases from J, the junction kept 6 bases outside the gene matches. Germline CDR1 and CDR2: SGHAT and FQNNGV. Together with reference TRBV11-2 and TRBJ2-3, the CDR3 gives the full variable domain: EAGVAQSPRYKIIEKRQSVAFWCNPISGHATLYWYQQILGQGPKLLIQFQNNGVVDDSQLPKDRFSAERLKGVDSTLKIQPAKLEDSAVYLCASRPRGLAGSTDTQYFGPGTRLTVL.